Presented here are 5 T cell receptor beta chains from one specimen sequenced in a study of CD8 T cells in ankylosing spondylitis. Findings and limits, study-wide: A TCR beta motif of roughly 8 highly homologous variants seemed to mark ankylosing spondylitis blood.

TCRdb re-derived calls from the 5' RACE reads in MiXCR, one entry per CDR3 protein. The repertoire consists of hundreds of thousands of distinct CDR3 sequences, with 10% to 15% occurring once and the leading ten covering about 0.5%. Their cognate antigens are unknown. Input material: blood, either unsorted or a sorted T cell fraction (not recorded which). The receptors were sampled from a male donor with ankylosing spondylitis.

This clonotype was seen more than once but under ten times. The DNA is left out, because the CDR3 cannot be placed on it with certainty; the CDR3 is given as TCRdb lists it. V usage is TRBV12-3 or TRBV12-4 and J usage is TRBJ2-3; the table's D gene call, TRBD1, was not cross checked with the DNA. The length of the CDR3 is 15 amino acids, counting both ends. CDR3 in amino acids: CASILGGQPTDTQYF.

Only a few counts were recorded for this clonotype. The chain combines TRBV6-2 or TRBV6-3 with TRBJ1-2, with TRBD1 as a possible D gene (6 bases). The V and J ends lost 2 bases and 11 bases respectively, with 12 bases between them. Germline CDR1 MNHEY, CDR2 SVGEGT. The CDR3 has 12 residues. The CDR3 loop is CASSYPDSRYTF. Written as DNA, the CDR3 is TGTGCCAGCAGTTACCCGGACAGTAGATACACCTTC.

The CDR3 loop is CASSLNRPTDTQYF. CDR3 DNA sequence: TGTGCCAGCAGCTTGAACCGACCGACAGATACGCAGTATTTT. This chain joins TRBV5-5 and TRBJ2-3; D unclear. The V end was cut by 1 base, the J end by 3 bases, with 9 bases between. The CDR3 has 14 residues. CDR1 is SGHKS and CDR2 is YYEKEE in the germline V gene (reference sequence). Variable domain in full (rest from reference TRBV5-5 and TRBJ2-3): DAGVTQSPTHLIKTRGQQVTLRCSPISGHKSVSWYQQVLGQGPQFIFQYYEKEERGRGNFPDRFSARQFPNYSSELNVNALLLGDSALYLCASSLNRPTDTQYFGPGTRLTVL.

This clonotype came up a few times. V usage is TRBV7-3 and J usage is TRBJ2-5; no clear D. Trimming cost V 3 bases and J 1 base, with 6 bases left between them. The CDR3 covers 13 residues. The germline CDR1 and CDR2 sequences are SGHTA and FQGTGA. The CDR3 sequence: CASSLRIQETQYF. The DNA of the CDR3 is TGTGCCAGCAGCTTGCGGATCCAAGAGACCCAGTACTTC.

There are a few counts of this clonotype. The V gene is TRBV7-2, the J gene TRBJ2-3; D gene uncertain. The CDR3 length is 14 residues. V gave up 0 bases and J gave up 0 bases, with 4 bases separating them. Germline V lookup: CDR1 SGHTA, CDR2 FQGNSA. CDR3 coding DNA: TGTGCCAGCAGCTTAGCATTTAGCACAGATACGCAGTATTTT. It encodes CASSLAFSTDTQYF.